This entry describes one TCR beta chain. Its antigen remains unknown. Trimming cost V 6 bases and J 11 bases, with 29 bases left between them. The CDR3 has 16 residues. The germline V gene has CDR1 SGHDN and CDR2 FVKESK. The sample belongs to a study of OX40 agonist ivuxolimab in advanced cancers. Study outcomes and limitations: CD4+ and CD8+ blood T cells expanded clonally by week 6 at 0.1 to 3.0 mg/kg.

Blood samples were obtained at baseline, cycle 4 day 1, and cycle 7 day 1. Using immunoSEQ multiplex PCR, the repertoire was profiled, and TCRdb retains in-frame clones only, with some absent. This table has about 40,000 clones, 81% appearing once. The V call is TRBV14, the J call TRBJ2-7; tentative D call: TRBD1 (6 bases). The sequenced sample was CD4+ or CD8+ T cells sorted from blood, obtained in a trial of the OX40 agonist ivuxolimab. This sequence originates from an adult with an advanced solid tumor such as melanoma, head and neck, liver or kidney cancer. Written as DNA, the CDR3 is TGTGCCAGCAGTTCTGCCGGGACATCTCGACTCAGAGAGAAGTACTTC. Its translation: CASSSAGTSRLREKYF.